Included here is one TCR beta chain sequence, with context. No antigen is known for it. What was sequenced were expressed TCRB transcripts, since all of the isolated RNA had been reverse transcribed. The data were produced by immunoSEQ multiplex PCR, yet TCRdb's version contains in-frame clones alone and is incomplete. The table shows around 650,000 clones, with 9.5% to 15% occurring only once. The entry originates in a study of beta chain features in type 1 diabetes. Notes on the study in general: Within each of all four CD4+ subsets, Type 1 diabetes patients had TCRB CDR3s that were moderately but significantly shorter.

In germline, CDR1 is LGHNA, CDR2 YNFKEQ. The CDR3 extends over 16 amino acids. The V and J ends lost 7 bases and 0 bases respectively, with 16 bases between them. This chain links TRBV4-2 with TRBJ2-1; possibly TRBD1 for D (7 bases). This sequence originates from a man under 40 with type 1 diabetes. The sequenced sample consisted of naive CD4+ T cells from blood. CDR3 DNA sequence: TGTGCCAGCACCCCTCAGGGGGACTTCTCCTACAATGAGCAGTTCTTC. Its protein is CASTPQGDFSYNEQFF.